These T cell receptor beta chains were read from a single sample in a study of cytomegalovirus exposure and HLA in healthy donors. Data came from immunoSEQ multiplex PCR; TCRdb stores just in-frame clones and leaves some out. The table shows roughly 120,000 clones, with 81% occurring only once. Material for sequencing was PBMCs. These receptors were taken from a woman under 40 in good health and CMV-seronegative. Each CDR3 is given without its conserved first and last residue. A D gene is named only where the DNA matches it firmly.

J | V | D | CDR3
TRBJ1-4 | TRBV10-2 | NA | ATRPGTNEKLF
TRBJ2-7 | TRBV6-6 | TRBD2 | ASSYSSGAYYEQY
TRBJ2-7 | TRBV5-1 | TRBD1 | ASSFPTGTGGNEQY
TRBJ1-1 | TRBV7-9 | NA | ASSTYLPGHDMNTEAF
TRBJ1-1 | TRBV5-1 | NA | ASSTGHFNTEAF
TRBJ1-1 | TRBV2 | NA | ASSEARGNTEAF
TRBJ2-1 | TRBV5-1 | NA | ASSPPLDSYNEQF
TRBJ2-3 | TRBV11-3 | TRBD2 | ASSLEGGLADTQY
TRBJ1-6 | TRBV30 | NA | AWSGGRASSPLH
TRBJ1-2 | TRBV29-1 | NA | SVGGGNYGYT
TRBJ2-1 | TRBV6-5 | NA | ASTTTGPYNEQF
TRBJ2-2 | TRBV10-3 | TRBD2 | AISGRLAENTGELF